This T cell receptor (beta chain) was sequenced for a study of shared clonotypes between healthy human individuals (TCRdb year 2020). About the study as a whole: The cohort included three men and a couple of women between 18 and 49 years of age. For each donor, CD4 naive and CD4 memory were each given three plates, CD8 naive was given two plates, and CD8 memory was given one plate. The study deeply sequenced blood TCR repertoires of five healthy adults to estimate repertoire size and the extent of clonotype sharing between individuals. Libraries were prepared and TCR repertoires were sequenced by different laboratories using diverse techniques, in order to increase sequencing depth and limit assay-specific biases. Per donor, leukapheresis produced somewhere between about 0.94 and 9.5 billion PBMCs. What the research found in general, with its limitations: Sampling was limited to blood, and TCR repertoires in tissue likely differ from TCR repertoires in blood. Because the study included only a small number of donors, the genetic and exposure-history diversity represented was limited. Larger estimated clonotype richness was generally found for naive subsets than for memory subsets. Pairwise subsampling led to the expectation that sequencing depth would affect the degree of clonotype sharing among donors. Even with the large sequencing depth, rarefaction of the sorted-subset datasets indicated that sequencing was incomplete. Sharing across a handful of donors was observed for around 5% of naive CD4, over 3% of naive CD8, over 2% of memory CD4, and about 0.38% of memory CD8 clonotypes. Compared with non-shared clonotypes, the clonotypes found in all four sorted-subset donors had higher generation probabilities.

Using the deep immunoSEQ assay, multiplex PCR amplified TCR CDR3 regions from genomic DNA. For each cell subset, the extracted genomic DNA was distributed evenly across all wells of several immunoSEQ 96-well plates, and each plate served as one replicate. Each replicate PCR for sorted subsets received roughly 0.2 ug genomic DNA, equal to 28,000 or so T cell genomes. The purified libraries were quantified using a Qubit 3.0 fluorometer, sized with a Bioanalyzer 2100, and then quantified again using the KAPA Library Quantification kit. Every immunoSEQ 96-well plate was sequenced on a separate single-read 150-cycle Illumina NextSeq 550 flow cell. The authors processed their data as follows. The immunoSEQ output contained only junctional sequences without quality scores, so filtering could not match that applied to full-length reads. Sequences were annotated with PyIR, a Python wrapper for IgBLAST v1.9, using IMGT germline references to assign V/J genes and CDR3. Any read was removed if the V/J assignment was weak (E-value above 1e-6), the CDR3 was missing, or the read contained stop codons, out-of-frame junctions, or ambiguous translated residues. A V3J clonotype was defined by an identical inferred V gene, J gene, and CDR3 amino acid sequence. Percentage overlap between repertoires was calculated by dividing the number of shared unique clonotypes by the size of the smaller repertoire. Richness of each repertoire was evaluated using RTK rarefaction, the Chao1 estimator, and Recon v2.1 estimates of unobserved clonotypes. OLGA was used to compute generation probabilities for all TCRbeta clonotypes that the gDNA method yielded from a handful of donors. TCRdb limited this immuneACCESS table to in-frame rearrangements with V and J called. A share of clones is missing; checked studies link under half to unresolved V genes, and the rest is unexplained. Clonal size and the V and J genes are those of that table, whereas D and trimming came from the DNA. The sample contains some 2,100,000 clones, approximately 94% of them found a single time. The top ten constitute around 1.7% of the sample.

CD8 naive samples were obtained by positive selection for CCR7 among CD45RO-negative cells, yielding a CD45RA+CCR7+ population from which TemRA cells were excluded. The donors were healthy, HIV-negative adults with no recently reported acute infections or vaccinations. Only Caucasian adults living in Nashville, Tennessee, USA were represented among the donors. After blood collection by leukapheresis, PBMCs were isolated using Ficoll-Histopaque density gradient centrifugation and then cryopreserved in the vapor phase of liquid nitrogen. Analytical flow cytometry was used to check the purity and quantity of each magnetically sorted T cell population. From each sorted fraction, genomic DNA was isolated and quantified by UV absorbance on a Nanodrop 2000c. This clone was seen once. What antigen it recognizes has not been identified. Base qualities are not at hand, and no much larger clone is one base apart.

The CDR3 numbers 20 residues from cysteine through phenylalanine. This entry keeps only the CDR3 DNA: 60 bases, framed from base 1. From a lookup of the germline V gene, CDR1 and CDR2 are SGHVS and FQNEAQ. Relative to germline, V is missing 2 bases and J is missing 4 bases, with 16 bases of the junction outside any gene match. The rearranged chain carries TRBV7-8 and TRBJ2-5; 13 bases in the junction line up with TRBD2. Sequenced input: naive CD8+ T cells from PBMCs. In light of the paper, this sample's cell subset or site label describes: CD45RA+CCR7+. The receptor's source is a man aged 18 to 30 in good health. Some clones in this sample may be carry-over from other donors' samples. The CDR3 reads CASSLIPPGLAGRGIETQYF. The DNA sequence is given as TGTGCCAGCAGCTTAATCCCGCCGGGACTAGCGGGAAGGGGGATAGAGACCCAGTACTTC. With all but the CDR3 taken from the reference TRBV7-8 and TRBJ2-5 genes, the full variable domain is: GAGVSQSPRYKVAKRGQDVALRCDPISGHVSLFWYQQALGQGPEFLTYFQNEAQLDKSGLPSDRFFAERPEGSVSTLKIQRTQQEDSAVYLCASSLIPPGLAGRGIETQYFGPGTRLLVL.